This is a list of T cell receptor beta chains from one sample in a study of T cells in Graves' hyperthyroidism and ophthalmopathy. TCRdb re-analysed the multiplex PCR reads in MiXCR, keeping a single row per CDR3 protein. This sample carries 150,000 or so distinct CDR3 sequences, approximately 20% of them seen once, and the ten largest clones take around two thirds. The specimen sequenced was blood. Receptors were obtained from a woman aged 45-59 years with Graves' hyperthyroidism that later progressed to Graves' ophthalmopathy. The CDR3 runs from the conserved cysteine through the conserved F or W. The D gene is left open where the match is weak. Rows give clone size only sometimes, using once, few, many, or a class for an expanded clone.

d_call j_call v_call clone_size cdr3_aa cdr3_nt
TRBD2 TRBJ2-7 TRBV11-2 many CASSPEPGTSGDEQYF TGTGCCAGCAGCCCAGAACCCGGGACTAGTGGAGACGAGCAGTACTTC
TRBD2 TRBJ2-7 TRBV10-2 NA CASGGLVPYEQYF TGCGCCAGCGGGGGACTAGTCCCCTACGAGCAGTACTTC
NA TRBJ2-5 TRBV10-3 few CAISEGETQYF TGTGCCATCAGTGAAGGAGAGACCCAGTACTTC
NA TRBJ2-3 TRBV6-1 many CASILRLASSTDTQYF TGTGCCAGCATACTAAGGTTGGCGTCTAGCACAGATACGCAGTATTTT
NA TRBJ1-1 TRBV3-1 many CASSQSGVHTEAFF TGTGCCAGCAGCCAATCCGGGGTACACACTGAAGCTTTCTTT
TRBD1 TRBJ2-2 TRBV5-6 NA CASSEDRGSRTGKLFF TGTGCCAGCAGCGAGGACAGGGGGAGTAGAACCGGGAAGCTGTTTTTT
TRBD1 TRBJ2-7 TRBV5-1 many CASSFSTGEQYF TGCGCCAGCAGCTTTTCGACAGGGGAGCAGTACTTC
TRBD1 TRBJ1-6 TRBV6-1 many CASSADRNSPLHF TGTGCCAGCAGTGCGGACAGGAATTCACCCCTCCACTTT
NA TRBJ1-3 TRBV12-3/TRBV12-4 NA CASSLAMDSGNTIYF TGTGCCAGCAGTTTAGCGATGGACTCTGGAAACACCATATATTTT
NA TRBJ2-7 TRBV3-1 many CASSSRGGVSYEQYF TGTGCCAGCAGTTCGAGGGGCGGCGTATCCTACGAGCAGTACTTC
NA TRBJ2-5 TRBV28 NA CASSQAWTAVRETQYF TGTGCCAGCAGTCAAGCCTGGACCGCGGTAAGGGAGACCCAGTACTTC
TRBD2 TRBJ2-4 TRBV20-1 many CSALLAGLNIQYF TGCAGTGCCTTACTAGCGGGATTAAACATTCAGTACTTC
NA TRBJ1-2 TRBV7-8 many CASSLETVSYGYTF TGTGCCAGCAGCTTAGAAACGGTCTCCTATGGCTACACCTTC
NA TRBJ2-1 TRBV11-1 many CASSLGPGGAFNEQFF TGTGCCAGCAGCTTGGGCCCCGGGGGCGCCTTCAATGAGCAGTTCTTC
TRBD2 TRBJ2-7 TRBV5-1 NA CASSLGTSGGSYEQYF TGCGCCAGCAGCTTGGGGACTAGCGGGGGGTCCTACGAGCAGTACTTC
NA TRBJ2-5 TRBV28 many CASSLSHTPGTQYF TGTGCCAGCAGTTTATCGCACACCCCGGGGACCCAGTACTTC
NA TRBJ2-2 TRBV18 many CASSRLDQNTGELFF TGTGCCAGCTCACGACTCGACCAAAACACCGGGGAGCTGTTTTTT
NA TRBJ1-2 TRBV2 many CASSEVPTPEGYTF TGTGCCAGCAGTGAAGTGCCGACACCCGAAGGCTACACCTTC
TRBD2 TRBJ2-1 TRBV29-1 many CSDGLAGSSYNEQFF TGCAGCGACGGACTAGCGGGGAGCTCCTACAATGAGCAGTTCTTC
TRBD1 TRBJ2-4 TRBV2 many CASRVDRGPSLAKNIQYF TGTGCCAGCAGAGTAGACAGGGGCCCCTCTTTAGCCAAAAACATTCAGTACTTC
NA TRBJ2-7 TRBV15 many CATSRPGQATYEQYF TGTGCCACCAGCAGACCGGGGCAGGCGACCTACGAGCAGTACTTC
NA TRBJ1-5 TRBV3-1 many CASSQGGPYSNQPQHF TGTGCCAGCAGCCAAGGGGGACCCTATAGCAATCAGCCCCAGCATTTT
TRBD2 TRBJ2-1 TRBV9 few CASSVVTSGAYNEQFF TGTGCCAGCAGCGTAGTAACTAGCGGGGCCTACAATGAGCAGTTCTTC